Listed below are T cell receptor beta chains from one sample, sequenced in a study of T cell repertoires in cytomegalovirus infection. MiXCR, run by TCRdb on the reads, gives a single entry per CDR3 protein. Among about 300,000 distinct CDR3 sequences listed, around 9.1% were seen once. Material: PBMCs. Receptors originate from a human donor in good health (CMV status not recorded). Some clones in this sample may be carry-over from other donors' samples. CDR3s include the opening cysteine and the closing phenylalanine or tryptophan. The order of the fields is J gene, V gene, D gene, clone size, CDR3 DNA, CDR3 protein. D genes are given only for firm matches. Clone sizes are given selectively: once, few, many, or a class where the clone is expanded.

TRBJ1-6 TRBV7-2 NA many TGTGCCAGCAGCTTAGGGGCAGCCAATAATTCACCCCTCCACTTT CASSLGAANNSPLHF
TRBJ2-5 TRBV7-2 NA many TGTGCCAGCGCTAGGGCCCGCCAAGAGACCCAGTACTTC CASARARQETQYF
TRBJ2-5 TRBV19 TRBD1 NA TGTGCCAGTAGCACCGGGACAGGGGATCCGGAGACCCAGTACTTC CASSTGTGDPETQYF
TRBJ2-2 TRBV6-2/TRBV6-3 TRBD2 NA TGTGCCAGCGGAGACAGCGGGGGGGCCGACACCGGGGAGCTGTTTTTT CASGDSGGADTGELFF
TRBJ2-7 TRBV7-8 TRBD1 many TGTGCCAGCAGCCAGACAGGGTACGAGCAGTACTTC CASSQTGYEQYF
TRBJ1-2 TRBV5-4 NA many TGTGCCAGCAGCTCAAAAGCTAACTATGGCTACACCTTC CASSSKANYGYTF
TRBJ1-1 TRBV7-3 NA many TGTGCCAGCAGCTTAGAACGTTCCGGGAGTAACACTGAAGCTTTCTTT CASSLERSGSNTEAFF
TRBJ1-1 TRBV6-1 NA many TGTGCCAGCACCCTAGACTCACTCACTGAAGCTTTCTTT CASTLDSLTEAFF
TRBJ2-1 TRBV6-2/TRBV6-3 NA NA TGTGCCAGCAACCTAGGGCGCGGCTCGAACAATGAGCAGTTCTTC CASNLGRGSNNEQFF
TRBJ2-1 TRBV20-1 TRBD1 NA TGCAGTGCTCCTGACAGGGGAAAATACAATGAGCAGTTCTTC CSAPDRGKYNEQFF
TRBJ1-1 TRBV20-1 NA NA TGCAGTGCTAGAGTAAGTTCTACGAACACTGAAGCTTTCTTT CSARVSSTNTEAFF
TRBJ1-1 TRBV3-1 NA many TGTGCCAGCAGCCAAGATCTTCTCCGGAACACTGAAGCTTTCTTT CASSQDLLRNTEAFF
TRBJ1-3 TRBV12-5 NA many TGTGCTAGTGGTGTACAGGGCTCTGGAAACACCATATATTTT CASGVQGSGNTIYF
TRBJ2-5 TRBV7-9 TRBD2 few TGTGCCAGCAGCACCGGACTAGCAACCCAAGAGACCCAGTACTTC CASSTGLATQETQYF
TRBJ2-1 TRBV19 TRBD2 many TGTGCCAGTTCCCCAACGCGGGGCCCCGGGGGGAATGAGCAGTTCTTC CASSPTRGPGGNEQFF
TRBJ1-3 TRBV6-5 TRBD1 few TGTGCCAGCAGTTACTCAGGGACAGGGGTTCGGGGAAACACCATATATTTT CASSYSGTGVRGNTIYF
TRBJ1-2 TRBV29-1 NA many TGCAGCGTTGGTAGCAGCTCGACCTACTATGGCTACACCTTC CSVGSSSTYYGYTF
TRBJ1-2 TRBV2 NA few TGTGCCACCCACCGGGGCCTTGGCTACACCTTC CATHRGLGYTF
TRBJ2-7 TRBV13 NA NA TGTGCCAGCAGCGGGGACCGCTATGCCTACGAGCAGTACTTC CASSGDRYAYEQYF
TRBJ2-2 TRBV11-2 NA many TGTGCCAGCAGCTTTTCCGGGCAAACGAACACCGGGGAGCTGTTTTTT CASSFSGQTNTGELFF
TRBJ2-1 TRBV6-4 TRBD2 NA TGTGCCAGCAGTGAGACTAGCGGGGGTAGGGTGGATGAGCAGTTCTTC CASSETSGGRVDEQFF
TRBJ2-2 TRBV5-1 NA NA TGCGCCAGCAGCTTTAGGGTTAACACCGGGGAGCTGTTTTTT CASSFRVNTGELFF
TRBJ2-1 TRBV5-5 TRBD2 many TGTGCCAGCAGCTTTTGGGCTAGCGGGGGGGCCGATGAGCAGTTCTTC CASSFWASGGADEQFF
TRBJ1-6 TRBV5-8 TRBD1 few TGTGCCAGCAGCTTGTCATATGACAGGGGTCGTTCACCCCTCCACTTT CASSLSYDRGRSPLHF
TRBJ2-7 TRBV7-2 TRBD2 many TGTGCCAGCAGCTCACTAGCGGTTGCCTACGAGCAGTACTTC CASSSLAVAYEQYF
TRBJ2-4 TRBV23-1 TRBD1 many TGCGCCAGCAGTCACTGGGACAGGCCGAGGAAGTACTTC CASSHWDRPRKYF
TRBJ2-1 TRBV7-8 NA many TGTGCCAGCAGCTTAAGACCCAGGTTGTCCGATGAGCAGTTCTTC CASSLRPRLSDEQFF
TRBJ1-2 TRBV2 NA few TGTGCCAGCAGTCGCCCCAGGGCTGGCTACACCTTC CASSRPRAGYTF
TRBJ2-7 TRBV29-1 TRBD2 many TGCAGCGTTGAACTAGCGGGCAGCTCCTACGAGCAGTACTTC CSVELAGSSYEQYF
TRBJ2-5 TRBV24-1 NA many TGTGCCACCAGTGAAGGAACAGTACAAGAGACCCAGTACTTC CATSEGTVQETQYF
TRBJ2-5 TRBV20-1 NA few TGCAGTGCTAGACCCCCGGGACTCGGGGTGGAGACCCAGTACTTC CSARPPGLGVETQYF
TRBJ1-1 TRBV20-1 TRBD1 many TGCAGTGCTAGGAAGACAGGGGACGGCACTGAAGCTTTCTTT CSARKTGDGTEAFF
TRBJ2-1 TRBV7-9 TRBD2 many TGTGCCAGCAGCTCTTGGGGGGGGATCCAATACAATGAGCAGTTCTTC CASSSWGGIQYNEQFF
TRBJ2-5 TRBV29-1 TRBD2 many TGCAGCGTTGGACTAGCGGGGGGCCCTCAAGAGACCCAGTACTTC CSVGLAGGPQETQYF
TRBJ2-4 TRBV19 TRBD1 NA TGTGCCAGTAGTATGGACAGGAGTTCCAAAAACATTCAGTACTTC CASSMDRSSKNIQYF
TRBJ2-7 TRBV7-8 NA many TGTGCCAGCAGCCCTGGCTGGCAGTCCTACGAGCAGTACTTC CASSPGWQSYEQYF
TRBJ2-3 TRBV4-1 TRBD2 many TGCGCCAGCAGCCTCCTAGCGGGGGGAAAGATGGATACGCAGTATTTT CASSLLAGGKMDTQYF
TRBJ2-5 TRBV6-1 NA many TGTGCCAGCAGTGGGCTTTGGGCAGCTAAAGAGACCCAGTACTTC CASSGLWAAKETQYF
TRBJ1-2 TRBV29-1 NA many TGCAGCGTTGCCGATCCCCGGGGCTATGGCTACACCTTC CSVADPRGYGYTF
TRBJ1-5 TRBV12-3/TRBV12-4 NA few TGTGCCAGCACCCCGTGGGGGGATCAGCCCCAGCATTTT CASTPWGDQPQHF
TRBJ2-1 TRBV6-2/TRBV6-3 TRBD1 many TGTGCCAGCAGAAGCGGACAGGACCAATACAATGAGCAGTTCTTC CASRSGQDQYNEQFF
TRBJ2-1 TRBV19 TRBD1 many TGTGCCAGTAGGGACAGGCCATACAATGAGCAGTTCTTC CASRDRPYNEQFF
TRBJ2-1 TRBV7-9 NA many TGTGCCAGCAGCTTAGGGCCCCTAGAGCAGTTCTTC CASSLGPLEQFF
TRBJ1-3 TRBV28 TRBD1 NA TGTGCCAGCAGTGCCTACTGGGACAGTCTCGGCTCTGGAAACACCATATATTTT CASSAYWDSLGSGNTIYF
TRBJ2-1 TRBV7-2 NA many TGTGCCAGCAGCTTAAGTCCGCCCAGTGAGCAGTTCTTC CASSLSPPSEQFF
TRBJ2-3 TRBV20-1 TRBD2 few TGCAGTGCTTGGACTAGCGGGGGCCTCCGTTCAGATACGCAGTATTTT CSAWTSGGLRSDTQYF
TRBJ2-5 TRBV7-3 TRBD2 many TGTGCCAGCAGCTTATCCACTAGCGGGTACCAAGAGACCCAGTACTTC CASSLSTSGYQETQYF
TRBJ2-1 TRBV5-4 NA NA TGTGCCAGCAGCTTGAACCAGGGCTACAATGAGCAGTTCTTC CASSLNQGYNEQFF
TRBJ2-5 TRBV5-1 TRBD1 few TGCGCCAGCAGCTTGGTTTGGGGACAGCAAGAGACCCAGTACTTC CASSLVWGQQETQYF
TRBJ2-2 TRBV28 NA many TGTGCCAGCAGCACAGGGTGGAGGGGGACCGGGGAGCTGTTTTTT CASSTGWRGTGELFF
TRBJ1-2 TRBV12-3/TRBV12-4 TRBD1 many TGTGCCAGCTATACAGGGGGAGATGGCTACACCTTC CASYTGGDGYTF
TRBJ1-5 TRBV6-2/TRBV6-3 NA many TGTGCCAGCAGAGTGGGACTGAGCAATCAGCCCCAGCATTTT CASRVGLSNQPQHF
TRBJ2-5 TRBV20-1 TRBD1 many TGCAGTGCTAGAGACGCGGACAGGGGGCAAGAGACCCAGTACTTC CSARDADRGQETQYF